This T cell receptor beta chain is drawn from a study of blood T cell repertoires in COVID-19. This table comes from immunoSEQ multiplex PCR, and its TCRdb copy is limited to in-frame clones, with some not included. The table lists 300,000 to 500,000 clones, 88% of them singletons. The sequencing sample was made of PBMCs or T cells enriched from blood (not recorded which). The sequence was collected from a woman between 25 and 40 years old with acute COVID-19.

CDR3 nucleotides: TGTGCCAGCAGCCTCGGACAGACCGAGCAGTACTTC. This sequence encodes CASSLGQTEQYF. J is TRBJ2-7 and V is TRBV7-2; the D gene is possibly TRBD1 (6 bases). CDR1 is SGHTA, CDR2 FQGNSA, per germline. CDR3 size: 12 residues. V dropped 5 bases and J dropped 6 bases, with 11 bases sitting between them. Variable domain in full (rest from reference TRBV7-2 and TRBJ2-7): GAGVSQSPSNKVTEKGKDVELRCDPISGHTALYWYRQSLGQGLEFLIYFQGNSAPDKSGLPSDRFSAERTGGSVSTLTIQRTQQEDSAVYLCASSLGQTEQYFGPGTRLTVT.